This T cell receptor beta chain was recovered during a study of blood T cell repertoires in COVID-19. On the study more broadly: Sites across the United States, Italy and Spain contributed samples from acute and convalescent COVID-19. The analysed material was cDNA or gDNA that came from T cells, B-cell-depleted T cells, or PBMCs.

V dropped 3 bases and J dropped 13 bases, with 22 bases sitting between them. Germline CDR1 ENHRY, CDR2 SYGVKD. CDR3 size: 16 residues. Per the original methods: Quantification of nucleated cells was approximated via reference gene primer amplification. The method was immunoSEQ multiplex PCR; TCRdb's version includes in-frame clones alone and lacks a portion of them. V and J calls plus clone size are reproduced from that table; the DNA served to infer D and trimming. The data show roughly 56,000 clones, roughly 90% seen once. The source of this sequence is a human donor in a cohort sampled during active COVID-19. This chain connects TRBV10-3 to TRBJ1-6, with D possibly being TRBD1 (5 bases). The sequenced material came from peripheral blood. The CDR3 DNA follows: TGTGCCATCAGTGACCCCCAGGGTCCCGTGCTGCCCCCCCTCCACTTT. Residues: CAISDPQGPVLPPLHF.